A single sample gave rise to the 27 T cell receptor beta chains below, sequenced in a study of blood T cell repertoires in COVID-19. TCRdb's copy holds only in-frame clones and misses some; the assay was immunoSEQ multiplex PCR. The table records some 200,000 clones, around 83% of them present only once. Material for sequencing was peripheral blood. These receptors originate from a woman older than 75 in a cohort sampled during active or convalescent COVID-19.

The chain recombines TRBV18 with TRBJ2-1, with D unresolved. V was clipped by 3 bases and J by 7 bases, with 10 bases between them. The CDR3 sequence is 13 residues long. Germline values: CDR1 KGHSH, CDR2 LQKENI. The CDR3 DNA sequence: TGTGCCAGCTCACCTCTTAGTAGAAATGAGCAGTTCTTC. This sequence encodes CASSPLSRNEQFF.

The rearrangement uses TRBV6-5 and TRBJ1-5, with 12 nucleotides matching TRBD1. This CDR3 contains 14 residues. V shed 6 bases and J 6 bases; nucleotides not matched to a gene: 3. From germline, CDR1 is MNHEY and CDR2 SVGAGI. The CDR3 is CASSGTGGFQPQHF. The CDR3 DNA is TGTGCCAGCAGCGGGACAGGGGGCTTTCAGCCCCAGCATTTT.

V and J are TRBV30 and TRBJ2-1; D is possibly TRBD2 (6 bases). Trimming shortened V by 4 bases and J by 9 bases, and 16 bases separated the two germline ends. This CDR3 is built from 13 residues. In germline, CDR1 is GTSNPN, CDR2 SVGIG (reference sequence). CDR3 residues: CAWTLGLGREQFF. The CDR3 DNA sequence: TGTGCCTGGACCCTGGGACTCGGACGTGAGCAGTTCTTC.

The V call is TRBV18, the J call TRBJ1-1, with TRBD1 identical over 9 bases. This CDR3 is built from 16 residues. The germline V gene encodes CDR1 KGHSH and CDR2 LQKENI. With V trimmed by 4 bases and J by 1 base, 7 bases remained unmatched. CDR3 sequence: CASSHRQGGENTEAFF. In nucleotides, the CDR3 is TGTGCCAGCTCACACCGACAGGGGGGAGAGAACACTGAAGCTTTCTTT.

The chain recombines TRBV5-1 with TRBJ1-3; D call uncertain. The CDR3 length is 16 residues. Germline CDR1 SGHRS, CDR2 YFSETQ. Trimming took 4 bases from V and 3 from J, leaving 17 bases between them. The CDR3 nucleotides are TGCGCCAGCAGCCTCGCAGGCATTAAGTTTGGAAACACCATATATTTT. Amino acids: CASSLAGIKFGNTIYF.

This sequence joins TRBV5-1 and TRBJ2-7; a weak D match, TRBD2 (6 bases). The CDR3 spans 12 residues. Germline V gene sequence: CDR1 SGHRS, CDR2 YFSETQ. V was cut by 0 bases and J by 6 bases, with 7 bases left in between. The CDR3 sequence is CASSLEGGEQYV. The CDR3, as DNA: TGCGCCAGCAGCTTGGAGGGAGGCGAGCAGTACGTC.

The chain couples TRBV6-6 to TRBJ2-1, with 7 bases matching TRBD1. The CDR3 has 14 amino acids. From germline, CDR1 is MNHNY and CDR2 SVGAGI (reference sequence). Trimming took 2 bases from V and 7 from J; bases not matched to a gene: 5. This CDR3 reads CASSYGRQGNEQFF. For the CDR3, the DNA is TGTGCCAGCAGTTACGGTCGACAGGGTAATGAGCAGTTCTTC.

About this clone itself: The same CDR3 is also encoded by other DNA sequences in this sample. The CDR3 here is CASSPGASTDTQYF. The CDR3 nucleotides are TGTGCCAGCTCACCAGGAGCCTCCACAGATACGCAGTATTTT. This chain joins TRBV18 and TRBJ2-3; no clear D. The V end was cut by 2 bases, the J end by 2 bases, with 8 bases between. The CDR3 covers 14 residues. Per germline, CDR1 KGHSH and CDR2 LQKENI.

The V gene is TRBV5-6, the J gene TRBJ2-7; TRBD1 aligns across 7 bases. The junction had 9 bases not matched to a gene; V was cut back by 5 bases and J by 4 bases. The CDR3 runs 14 residues. Per germline, CDR1 SGHDT and CDR2 YYEEEE. CDR3 in DNA: TGTGCCAGCAGATTCAGGAAGGGGGCTTACGAGCAGTACGTC. Amino acid sequence: CASRFRKGAYEQYV.

The CDR3 is CASIKPGLANPQETQYF. The CDR3 DNA is TGTGCCAGCATAAAACCGGGACTAGCGAACCCTCAAGAGACCCAGTACTTC. This chain links TRBV7-9 with TRBJ2-5; 10 bases map to TRBD2. V gave up 7 bases and J gave up 2 bases; unmatched junction bases: 13. Per germline, CDR1 SEHNR and CDR2 FQNEAQ (reference sequence). The CDR3 spans 17 residues. Supplemented by reference TRBV7-9 and TRBJ2-5, the full variable domain reads DTGVSQNPRHKITKRGQNVTFRCDPISEHNRLYWYRQTLGQGPEFLTYFQNEAQLEKSRLLSDRFSAERPKGSFSTLEIQRTEQGDSAMYLCASIKPGLANPQETQYFGPGTRLLVL.

The chain joins TRBV19 to TRBJ1-4; weak D call: TRBD1 (5 bases). The CDR3 has 16 amino acids. V dropped 4 bases and J dropped 4 bases, with 16 bases sitting between them. Germline V gene sequence: CDR1 LNHDA, CDR2 SQIVND (reference sequence). The CDR3 nucleotides read TGTGCCAGTAGTAGTGGGGCGCTGGGCGGTAATGAAAAACTGTTTTTT. This sequence encodes CASSSGALGGNEKLFF.

This clone was seen a single time. The chain is built from TRBV24-1 and TRBJ1-5; 7 bases are shared with TRBD1. Per germline, CDR1 KGHDR and CDR2 SFDVKD. This CDR3 has 14 residues. J was trimmed by 3 bases and V by 7 bases; bases with no gene match: 5. The CDR3 DNA follows: TGTGCCACCAGCACAGGGGTTCCCAATCAGCCCCAGCATTTT. Translating it yields CATSTGVPNQPQHF.

The CDR3 sequence: CASSSRDLLQETQYF. Here the CDR3 DNA reads TGTGCCAGCAGCTCGAGAGATCTGCTTCAAGAGACCCAGTACTTC. The chain links TRBV7-9 to TRBJ2-5; unclear D gene. From germline, CDR1 is SEHNR and CDR2 FQNEAQ (reference sequence). CDR3 size: 15 residues. V was cut by 4 bases and J by 2 bases, with 14 bases left in between.

J is TRBJ2-3 and V is TRBV29-1; D is possibly TRBD1 (5 bases). This CDR3 spans 14 amino acids. Germline CDR1 is SQVTM and CDR2 is ANQGSEA. V was clipped by 2 bases and J by 0 bases, with 9 bases between them. The CDR3 DNA follows: TGCAGCGTTGAACGACAGAGAAGCACAGATACGCAGTATTTT. Translating gives CSVERQRSTDTQYF.

V gene TRBV5-1 combines with J gene TRBJ1-4, with TRBD1 matching over 11 bases. Trimming cost V 4 bases and J 7 bases; bases outside gene matches: 9. From germline, CDR1 is SGHRS and CDR2 YFSETQ. The CDR3 spans 16 residues. This CDR3 reads CASSLTFGQGAEKLFF. The DNA of the CDR3 is TGCGCCAGCAGCCTCACCTTTGGACAGGGGGCTGAAAAACTGTTTTTT. Full variable domain (missing parts from reference TRBV5-1 and TRBJ1-4): KAGVTQTPRYLIKTRGQQVTLSCSPISGHRSVSWYQQTPGQGLQFLFEYFSETQRNKGNFPGRFSGRQFSNSRSEMNVSTLELGDSALYLCASSLTFGQGAEKLFFGSGTQLSVL.

This sequence joins TRBV28 and TRBJ1-2, with 11 bases aligning to TRBD1. The V gene end was trimmed by 1 base and the J gene end by 2 bases; junction bases not matched to a gene: 9. Germline V gene sequence: CDR1 MDHEN, CDR2 SYDVKM. The CDR3 spans 18 residues. CDR3 protein: CASSLSRTGGASNYGYTF. For the CDR3, the DNA is TGTGCCAGCAGTTTATCCCGGACAGGGGGCGCGTCGAACTATGGCTACACCTTC.

V usage is TRBV7-9 and J usage is TRBJ1-4; 11 nucleotides line up with TRBD1. J lost 2 bases, V lost 5 bases, and 4 bases had no gene match. CDR1 and CDR2 from the germline V gene are SEHNR and FQNEAQ (reference sequence). The CDR3 contains 16 residues. The CDR3 protein is CASSRGTGGTNEKLFF. Written as DNA, the CDR3 is TGTGCCAGCAGCCGCGGGACAGGGGGTACTAATGAAAAACTGTTTTTT.

As DNA, the CDR3 is TGTGCCAGTAGTACCAGGACAGGGCGGGAAGAAAAACTGTTTTTT. Amino acid sequence: CASSTRTGREEKLFF. The rearrangement links TRBV19 to TRBJ1-4, with TRBD1 matching 8 bases. Germline CDR1 and CDR2: LNHDA and SQIVND (reference sequence). The CDR3 has 15 amino acids. With 4 bases clipped from V and 8 bases from J, the junction kept 9 bases outside the gene matches.

The rearrangement links TRBV4-1 to TRBJ1-4, with 8 bases matching TRBD1. The junction had 10 bases not matched to a gene; V was cut back by 1 base and J by 3 bases. The length of the CDR3 is 18 residues. Germline V gene data show CDR1 as MGHRA and CDR2 as YSYEKL. CDR3 bases: TGCGCCAGCAGCCAAGCTGGTGGGCAGGGGGCTCCTAATGAAAAACTGTTTTTT. Its translation: CASSQAGGQGAPNEKLFF.

This clone was counted between two and nine times. This chain joins TRBV19 and TRBJ2-1, with 9 positions matching TRBD1. Germline V gives CDR1 LNHDA, CDR2 SQIVND (reference sequence). The V segment lost 2 bases and the J segment 9 bases; nucleotides outside the gene matches: 8. This CDR3 is 15 amino acids long. The CDR3 sequence is CASSISGTGFGEQFF. CDR3 sequence (DNA): TGTGCCAGTAGTATATCTGGGACAGGGTTTGGTGAGCAGTTCTTC.

The CDR3 is CASSPSSGFVGETQYF. Written as DNA, the CDR3 is TGTGCCAGCAGCCCGTCTTCAGGGTTTGTGGGAGAGACCCAGTACTTC. The chain has TRBV11-2 and TRBJ2-5, with a tentative D call TRBD1 (5 bases). The CDR3 sequence is 16 residues long. The V and J ends lost 5 bases and 4 bases respectively, with 20 bases between them. Germline lookup yields CDR1 SGHAT and CDR2 FQNNGV.

This rearrangement joins TRBV11-3 to TRBJ2-5; 7 nucleotides align to TRBD2. V shed 3 bases, J shed 2 bases, and the junction held 9 bases outside the gene matches. The V gene's germline CDR1 is SGHNT and CDR2 YENEEA. This CDR3 is 16 amino acids long. The CDR3 protein is CASSFTLWGGQETQYF. As DNA, the CDR3 is TGTGCCAGCAGCTTTACTTTGTGGGGGGGACAAGAGACCCAGTACTTC.

A few counts support this clone. This chain uses TRBV5-8 with TRBJ1-2; D gene uncertain. V lost 6 bases, J lost 8 bases, and 14 bases lay in between. This CDR3 has 12 amino acids. Germline-derived CDR1 and CDR2 are SGHTS and YDEGEE. As DNA, the CDR3 is TGTGCCAGCACCGACGGGGTTTTAGGCTACACCTTC. It specifies CASTDGVLGYTF.

The chain employs TRBV28 and TRBJ1-4; unclear D gene. Germline values: CDR1 MDHEN, CDR2 SYDVKM. Between the trimmed V and J ends, which lost 1 base and 8 bases, there was a span of 17 bases. This CDR3 is 16 amino acids long. CDR3 sequence reads: CASSLLWEGSREKLFF. The CDR3 DNA sequence: TGTGCCAGCAGTTTATTATGGGAGGGATCGCGGGAAAAACTGTTTTTT.

The chain uses TRBV6-5 and TRBJ1-1; 9 nucleotides agree with TRBD1. The V and J ends lost 4 bases and 5 bases, in that order; junction bases with no gene match: 5. Germline lookup yields CDR1 MNHEY and CDR2 SVGAGI. CDR3 length equals 14 residues. CDR3 protein: CASSWNRGRTEAFF. The CDR3 DNA sequence: TGTGCCAGCAGTTGGAACAGGGGGCGGACTGAAGCTTTCTTT.

The CDR3 DNA reads TGCGCCAGCAGCCAAGGATCGGGGTTTTGGGACTATGGCTACACCTTC. This translates into CASSQGSGFWDYGYTF. The gene calls are TRBV4-1 and TRBJ1-2; the D is unclear. CDR1 and CDR2 from the germline V gene are MGHRA and YSYEKL. The CDR3 runs to 16 residues. Trimming pared 1 base from V and 3 bases from J, leaving 15 bases between.

V gene TRBV5-6 combines with J gene TRBJ2-3; D perhaps matches TRBD2 (6 bases). The CDR3 has 15 residues. Trimming cost V 1 base and J 2 bases, with 11 bases left between them. The V gene's germline CDR1 is SGHDT and CDR2 YYEEEE. In DNA form, the CDR3 reads TGTGCCAGCAGCTTGACTAGCCTTTTCACAGATACGCAGTATTTT. Its protein product is CASSLTSLFTDTQYF.